These 8 T cell receptor beta chains share one sample of origin, sequenced in a study of CD8 T cells in ankylosing spondylitis. TCRdb fed the 5' RACE reads into MiXCR, producing one record per CDR3 protein. The table lists nearly 250,000 distinct CDR3 sequences, around 32% of them singletons. Sequenced material: blood, either unsorted or a sorted T cell fraction (not recorded which). The source of these receptors is a male donor with ankylosing spondylitis or in good health (not recorded which).

This clonotype was detected a few times. This chain joins TRBV6-1 and TRBJ2-1, with D tentatively TRBD2 (5 bases). CDR3 length equals 14 residues. Germline loops: CDR1 MNHNS, CDR2 SASEGT. V lost 10 bases and J lost 0, with 13 bases in between. The CDR3 protein is CATNRGSSYNEQFF. The CDR3 region has the DNA TGTGCCACCAATCGAGGGAGCTCCTACAATGAGCAGTTCTTC.

This clonotype was picked up a small number of times. The J gene is TRBJ2-5, the V gene TRBV20-1, with 8 bases aligning to TRBD1. Unmatched junction bases numbered 15, after V lost 5 bases and J lost 7 bases. Germline loops: CDR1 DFQATT, CDR2 SNEGSKA (reference sequence). CDR3 size: 15 residues. CDR3 region: CSAGSTGGYRWTQYF. CDR3 bases: TGCAGTGCTGGATCAACAGGGGGATACAGGTGGACCCAGTACTTC.

A few counts support this clonotype. V usage is TRBV12-3 or TRBV12-4 and J usage is TRBJ2-2; 9 bases are shared with TRBD2. CDR3 size: 16 residues. The J segment lost 5 bases and the V segment lost 1 base, leaving 5 bases of the junction unmatched. CDR3 in amino acids: CASSLVLAGTTGELFF. In nucleotides, the CDR3 is TGTGCCAGCAGTTTAGTCCTAGCGGGGACTACCGGGGAGCTGTTTTTT.

Only a few counts were recorded for this clonotype. The chain couples TRBV10-3 to TRBJ1-4; 7 nucleotides agree with TRBD1. Trimming cost V 7 bases and J 1 base; bases outside gene matches: 3. The CDR3 loop spans 14 amino acids. Germline-derived CDR1 and CDR2 are ENHRY and SYGVKD. CDR3: CAITAGGTNEKLFF. CDR3 in DNA: TGTGCCATCACGGCAGGGGGAACTAATGAAAAACTGTTTTTT.

Note on this clonotype: The conserved phenylalanine or tryptophan normally closing the CDR3 is absent here, so this likely arose from a read error. The genes are TRBV11-2 and TRBJ2-7, with 8 bases fitting TRBD2. This CDR3 region has 15 residues. V shed 5 bases, J shed 1 base, and the junction held 7 bases outside the gene matches. CDR1 is SGHAT, CDR2 FQNNGV, per germline. The CDR3 region has the DNA TGTGCCAGCAGCCCAGGTCGGGGGGGTTCCTACGAGCAGTACTTG. It encodes CASSPGRGGSYEQYL.

This clonotype showed up just a few times. V gene TRBV29-1 combines with J gene TRBJ2-5; 9 nucleotides line up with TRBD2. The CDR3 runs to 14 residues. V lost 0 bases and J lost 5; bases outside the gene matches: 4. CDR1 is SQVTM, CDR2 ANQGSEA, per germline. CDR3 amino acids: CSVEEGLALETQYF. CDR3 DNA: TGCAGCGTTGAAGAGGGACTAGCTCTTGAGACCCAGTACTTC.

This rearrangement joins TRBV6-1 to TRBJ1-5; D is possibly TRBD1 (5 bases). Trimming left V 8 bases short and J 2 bases short, with 10 bases between. Germline-derived CDR1 and CDR2 are MNHNS and SASEGT. The CDR3 sequence is 13 residues long. CDR3 amino acids: CASGAVGNQPQHF. For the CDR3, the DNA is TGTGCCAGCGGGGCAGTGGGCAATCAGCCCCAGCATTTT.

This clonotype has a handful of counts. The V call is TRBV5-1, the J call TRBJ2-7; TRBD1 aligns across 7 bases. From germline, CDR1 is SGHRS and CDR2 YFSETQ. The CDR3 has 15 residues. V gave up 4 bases and J gave up 0 bases; unmatched junction bases: 7. The CDR3 reads CASSPLGTASYEQYF. Written as DNA, the CDR3 is TGCGCCAGCAGCCCCCTCGGGACAGCCTCCTACGAGCAGTACTTC.